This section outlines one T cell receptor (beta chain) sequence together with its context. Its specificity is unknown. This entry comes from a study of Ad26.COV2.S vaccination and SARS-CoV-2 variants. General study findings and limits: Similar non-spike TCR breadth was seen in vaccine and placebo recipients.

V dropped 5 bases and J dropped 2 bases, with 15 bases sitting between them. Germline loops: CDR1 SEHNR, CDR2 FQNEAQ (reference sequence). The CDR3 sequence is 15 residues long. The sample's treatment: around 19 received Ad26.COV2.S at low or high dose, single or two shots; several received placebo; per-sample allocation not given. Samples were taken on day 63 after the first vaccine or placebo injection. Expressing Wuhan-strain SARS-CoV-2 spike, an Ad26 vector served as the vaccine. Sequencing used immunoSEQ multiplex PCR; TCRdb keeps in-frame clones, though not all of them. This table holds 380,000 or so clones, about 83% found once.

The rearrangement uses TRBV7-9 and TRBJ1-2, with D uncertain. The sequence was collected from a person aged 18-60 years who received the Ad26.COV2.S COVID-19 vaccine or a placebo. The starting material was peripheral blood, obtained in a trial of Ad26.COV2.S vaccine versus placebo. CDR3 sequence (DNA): TGTGCCAGCAGCCCGACCCTGAAGGCCAACTATGGCTACACCTTC. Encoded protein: CASSPTLKANYGYTF.